This TCR beta chain comes out of a study of T cell responses to AZD1222 COVID-19 vaccine (dated by TCRdb to the early 2020s). With respect to the entire study: TCR sequencing covered approximately 230 trial participants: 200 to 210 given two doses of AZD1222 and about 26 given two doses of MenACWY control vaccine. Enrollment into the trials was organized by age into subgroups of 18-55, 56-69 and 70-plus years, and those subgroups contained roughly 160, 29 and 62 TCR-sequenced participants, respectively. Results and caveats for the whole study, not just this receptor: Participants were mostly white British, with more females than males. The authors suggested clonal diversity may have been underestimated. In the small 56-69-year group, the increase in depth fell short of significance, most likely because of low power. Conclusions about previously exposed vaccinees were limited because only six AZD1222 recipients were SARS-CoV-2 seropositive at baseline. Nearly half of unique spike-specific TCRs reportedly recognized epitopes outside regions mutated in the B.1.351 and B.1.1.7 variants. Because no day 14 peak-response samples were available, repertoires were characterized only after the peak T cell response. A significant rise in spike-specific TCR breadth and depth was observed after two AZD1222 doses relative to day 0 and relative to MenACWY recipients. CD4 TCRs associated with the vaccine covered the entire spike protein, and the dominant responses were in regions 160-218 and 743-854.

Comments on this clone: The antigen this receptor binds is unknown. Qualities for individual bases were not recorded, and no much larger clone is one base off.

What this sample's time point label stands for: about 28 days (+/-7) after the second vaccine dose. AZD1222 recipients whose second dose came at about 4 weeks and those whose second dose came at about 12 weeks were combined into one group, since spike-specific TCR depth and breadth did not differ between the two schedules. Vaccinee samples came from UK trials COV001 and COV002, including a single-blind randomized controlled phase 2/3 trial of AZD1222 (ChAdOx1 nCoV-19) in healthy adults. For TCRbeta chain sequencing, PBMC samples were collected from trial participants at day 0 and at day 28 after the second dose. The CDR3 regions of human TCRbeta chains were subjected to immunosequencing. As for the authors' bioinformatics: TCRs in the repertoires were compared against a reference library of SARS-CoV-2-specific TCRs that had been generated with the MIRA antigen-specificity platform. Breadth meant the fraction of unique TCRs that were SARS-CoV-2-associated, whereas depth meant the fraction of total T cells that were SARS-CoV-2-associated. Using the MIRA data, every spike-specific TCR was mapped to the spike region that the TCR reacted to and assigned to either a CD4 or a CD8 class. Log10-transformed breadth and depth values were compared by one-way ANOVA with Sidak's multiple comparisons tests. TCRdb mirrors the immuneACCESS table, restricted to in-frame sequences. Some clones are absent from its copies; in checked studies, under half trace to an unresolved V gene, and the reason for the others is unknown. That table supplies the V and J calls and clone size; D and trimming were determined from the DNA. In this sample the table shows around 65,000 clones, approximately 85% of which occur a single time. In total, the top ten clones hold roughly 27% of the sample.

Unmatched junction bases come to 5, with V trimmed by 5 bases and J by 2 bases. The germline V gene (reference sequence) yields SEHNR for CDR1 and FQNEAQ for CDR2. The CDR3 numbers 14 residues from cysteine through phenylalanine. Left in the record is the CDR3 DNA by itself, 42 bases read in frame from the first base. The V and J genes are TRBV7-9 and TRBJ2-5; the central 7 bases match TRBD1. This TCR was sampled from an adult who received the AZD1222 COVID-19 vaccine. Sequences were derived from peripheral blood, sampled 28 days after the second AZD1222 dose. Read as DNA, the sequence is TGTGCCAGCAGCGTTGGGACAGTTCAAGAGACCCAGTACTTC. Its amino acids are CASSVGTVQETQYF.